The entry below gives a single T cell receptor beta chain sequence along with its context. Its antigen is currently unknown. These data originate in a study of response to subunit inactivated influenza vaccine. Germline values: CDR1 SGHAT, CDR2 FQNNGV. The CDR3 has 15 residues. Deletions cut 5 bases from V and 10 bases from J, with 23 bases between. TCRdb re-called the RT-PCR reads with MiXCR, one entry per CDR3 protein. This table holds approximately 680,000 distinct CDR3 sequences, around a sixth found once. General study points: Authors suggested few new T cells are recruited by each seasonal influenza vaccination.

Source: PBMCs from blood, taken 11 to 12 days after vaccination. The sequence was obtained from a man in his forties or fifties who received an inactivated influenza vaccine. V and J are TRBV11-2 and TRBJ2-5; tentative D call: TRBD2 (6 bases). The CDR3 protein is CASSQEGCGIRSQYF. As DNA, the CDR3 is TGTGCCAGCAGCCAAGAGGGATGCGGGATAAGGAGCCAGTACTTC.